The T cell receptor beta chain described here comes from a study of control samples from healthy donors and cancer patients (dated by TCRdb to 2020 to 2022). With regard to this clone: Its antigen is still unknown. Within one base of it there is no much larger clone, and no base qualities were kept.

Libraries were built with the immunoSEQ multiplex PCR assay. TCRdb's version of the immuneACCESS table is confined to in-frame rearrangements and falls short of the full clone set. An unresolved V gene accounts for under half of the shortfall where checked; the remainder is of unknown origin. The sample table holds 100,000 to 150,000 clones, of which just over 90% were seen once. The top ten hold 7.8% of the sample. The source is a woman between 18 and 30 years old in good health. Sequencing was performed on blood.

The nucleotides read TGTGCCAGCAGCTTAGGACTACACTATGGCTACACCTTC. Its protein reads: CASSLGLHYGYTF. The chain is made from TRBV7-9 and TRBJ1-2; the D gene cannot be named for sure. Relative to germline, V is 1 base shorter and J is 3 bases shorter, with 6 bases between their ends. The cysteine opens and the phenylalanine closes a CDR3 of 13 amino acids. Only the CDR3 part of the read is kept: 39 bases, read in frame from the first base. CDR1 and CDR2, per the germline V gene (reference sequence), are SEHNR and FQNEAQ.